This entry describes one TCR beta chain. This record belongs to a study of shared clonotypes between healthy human individuals. This table comes from immunoSEQ multiplex PCR, and its TCRdb copy is limited to in-frame clones, with some not included. This table holds about 610,000 clones, 97% found once. Trimming at V came to 3 bases and at J to 8 bases, leaving 12 bases not matched to a gene. This CDR3 has 16 amino acids. CDR1 and CDR2 (germline): SGHDN, FVKESK. The study separated CD4+ cells into CD45RA+ naive and CD45RA-negative memory subsets. Sample: naive CD4+ T cells sorted from blood. Subset defined: CD45RA+ positively selected. This clonotype was obtained from a woman aged 25 to 45 in good health. V usage is TRBV14 and J usage is TRBJ1-4; 7 bases fit TRBD1. In DNA form, the CDR3 reads TGTGCCAGCAGCCATGGGACCGGGACAGCGGGAGAAAAACTGTTTTTT. This sequence encodes CASSHGTGTAGEKLFF.